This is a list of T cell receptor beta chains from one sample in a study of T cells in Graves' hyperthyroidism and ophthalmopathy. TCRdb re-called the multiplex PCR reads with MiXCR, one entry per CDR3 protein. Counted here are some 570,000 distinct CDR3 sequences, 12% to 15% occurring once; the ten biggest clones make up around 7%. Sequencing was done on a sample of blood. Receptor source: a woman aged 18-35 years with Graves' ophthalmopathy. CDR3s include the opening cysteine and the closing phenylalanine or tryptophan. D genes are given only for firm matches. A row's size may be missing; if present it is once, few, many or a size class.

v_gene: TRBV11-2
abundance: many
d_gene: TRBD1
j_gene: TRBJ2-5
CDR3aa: CASSPEGDRGETQYF
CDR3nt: TGTGCCAGCAGCCCCGAAGGCGACAGGGGTGAGACCCAGTACTTC

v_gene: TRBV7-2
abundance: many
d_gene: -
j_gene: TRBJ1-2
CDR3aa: CASSLFGLEGYTF
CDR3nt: TGTGCCAGCAGCTTATTTGGCTTGGAGGGCTACACCTTC

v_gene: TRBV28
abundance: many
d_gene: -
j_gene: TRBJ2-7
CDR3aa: CASSSPWGVSYEQYF
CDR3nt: TGTGCCAGCAGTTCCCCGTGGGGAGTCTCCTACGAGCAGTACTTC

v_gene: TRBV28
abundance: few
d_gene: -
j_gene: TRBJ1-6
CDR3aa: CASPPSSGPYNSPLHF
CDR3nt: TGTGCCAGCCCCCCTTCATCAGGACCCTATAATTCACCCCTCCACTTT

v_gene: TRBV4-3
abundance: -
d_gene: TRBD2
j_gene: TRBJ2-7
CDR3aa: CASSQLLTLGLSLREQYF
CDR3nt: TGCGCCAGCAGCCAATTACTCACTTTGGGACTATCGTTGAGAGAGCAGTACTTC

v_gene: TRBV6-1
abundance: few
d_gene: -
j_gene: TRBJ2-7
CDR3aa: CASSAYGVNEQYF
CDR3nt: TGTGCCAGCAGTGCCTATGGAGTGAACGAGCAGTACTTC

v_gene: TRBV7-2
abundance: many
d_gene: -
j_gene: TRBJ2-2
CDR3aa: CASTHRDTGELFF
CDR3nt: TGTGCCAGCACCCACAGGGACACCGGGGAGCTGTTTTTT

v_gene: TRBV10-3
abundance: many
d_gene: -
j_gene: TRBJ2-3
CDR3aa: CAISEDRASTDTQYF
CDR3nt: TGTGCCATCAGTGAGGATAGGGCTAGCACAGATACGCAGTATTTT

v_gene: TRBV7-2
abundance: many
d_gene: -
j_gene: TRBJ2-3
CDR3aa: CASSPNWGHADTQYF
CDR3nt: TGTGCCAGCAGCCCAAACTGGGGCCACGCAGATACGCAGTATTTT

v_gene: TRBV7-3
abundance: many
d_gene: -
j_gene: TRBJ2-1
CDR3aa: CASSSHPESYNEQFF
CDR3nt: TGTGCCAGCAGCTCCCATCCCGAGTCCTACAATGAGCAGTTCTTC

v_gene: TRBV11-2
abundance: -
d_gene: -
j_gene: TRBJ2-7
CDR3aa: CASSFRADEQYF
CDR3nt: TGTGCCAGCAGTTTTCGGGCAGACGAGCAGTACTTC

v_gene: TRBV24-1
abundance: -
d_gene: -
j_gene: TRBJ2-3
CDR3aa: CATSDVGLGDTQYF
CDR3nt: TGTGCCACCAGTGATGTGGGCCTGGGAGATACGCAGTATTTT

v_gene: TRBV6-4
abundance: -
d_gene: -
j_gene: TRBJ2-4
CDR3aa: CASSESGSRGLAKNIQYF
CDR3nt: TGTGCCAGCAGTGAATCCGGAAGCAGGGGACTAGCCAAAAACATTCAGTACTTC

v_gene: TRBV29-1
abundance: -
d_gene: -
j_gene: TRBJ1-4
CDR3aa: CSVELGDGEKLLF
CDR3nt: TGCAGCGTTGAGCTAGGGGATGGTGAAAAACTGCTTTTT

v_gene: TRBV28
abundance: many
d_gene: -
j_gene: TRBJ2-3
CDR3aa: CASKAVGGENTQYF
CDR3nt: TGTGCCAGCAAAGCGGTTGGGGGCGAAAATACGCAGTATTTT

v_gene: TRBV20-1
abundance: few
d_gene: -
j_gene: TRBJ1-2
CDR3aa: CSARGAGSNYGYTF
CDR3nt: TGCAGTGCTAGGGGGGCAGGCTCTAACTATGGCTACACCTTC

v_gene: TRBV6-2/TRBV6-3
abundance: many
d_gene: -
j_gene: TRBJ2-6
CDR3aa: CASSYGTRGANVLTF
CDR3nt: TGTGCCAGCAGTTATGGTACAAGAGGGGCCAACGTCCTGACTTTC

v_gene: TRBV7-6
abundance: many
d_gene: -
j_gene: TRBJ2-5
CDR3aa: CASSLVVGETQYF
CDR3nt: TGTGCCAGCAGCTTAGTCGTGGGAGAGACCCAGTACTTC

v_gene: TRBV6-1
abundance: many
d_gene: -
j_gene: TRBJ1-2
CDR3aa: CASSEARGYNYGYTF
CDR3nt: TGTGCCAGCAGTGAAGCTAGGGGGTATAACTATGGCTACACCTTC